This entry lists 29 T cell receptor beta chains sequenced from one sample in a study of cytomegalovirus exposure and HLA in healthy donors. PCR used 60 Vbeta primers and 13 Jbeta primers. Method: immunoSEQ multiplex PCR; TCRdb's copy keeps in-frame clones and lacks some. The sample shows about 210,000 clones, roughly three quarters of them seen only once. The specimen was PBMCs. The receptors here all came from a male donor in good health and CMV-seropositive.

The table lists this clone with a few counts. V gene TRBV6-5 combines with J gene TRBJ2-7, with 8 bases matching TRBD1. This CDR3 comprises 15 residues. Germline loops: CDR1 MNHEY, CDR2 SVGAGI. The V gene end was trimmed by 6 bases and the J gene end by 3 bases; junction bases not matched to a gene: 10. CDR3 sequence: CASRQGQARNYEQYF. In DNA form, the CDR3 reads TGTGCCAGCAGACAGGGACAGGCCCGAAACTACGAGCAGTACTTC.

The genes are TRBV2 and TRBJ1-2, with 7 bases identical to TRBD1. The length of the CDR3 is 14 residues. Germline CDR1 SNHLY, CDR2 FYNNEI. V shed 6 bases, J shed 8 bases, and the junction held 12 bases outside the gene matches. CDR3 nucleotide sequence: TGTGCCAGCAGCAAGGACCGGGCAGGGGGAGGCTACACCTTC. Protein: CASSKDRAGGGYTF. The variable domain in full, completed from reference TRBV2 and TRBJ1-2, reads EPEVTQTPSHQVTQMGQEVILRCVPISNHLYFYWYRQILGQKVEFLVSFYNNEISEKSEIFDDQFSVERPDGSNFTLKIRSTKLEDSAMYFCASSKDRAGGGYTFGSGTRLTVV.

The chain couples TRBV28 to TRBJ2-5; D might be TRBD1 (6 bases). The CDR3 contains 15 residues. V was pared by 5 bases and J by 2 bases, with 15 bases between. Germline CDR1 is MDHEN and CDR2 is SYDVKM. The CDR3 DNA follows: TGTGCCAGCAGTCCAGCAGGGCAGGGGCAAGAGACCCAGTACTTC. Translating gives CASSPAGQGQETQYF.

The DNA for the CDR3 is TGCGCCAGCAGCCAGGAACTAGCGGGAGGTTCCTACGAGCAGTACTTC. Its protein is CASSQELAGGSYEQYF. V is TRBV4-3 and J is TRBJ2-7, with TRBD2 matching over 12 bases. Germline lookup yields CDR1 LGHNA and CDR2 YSLEER. This CDR3 spans 16 amino acids. V lost 3 bases to trimming and J lost 1 base; unmatched junction nucleotides: 4.

The chain couples TRBV11-2 to TRBJ2-2, with 9 bases fitting TRBD2. The CDR3 sequence is 16 residues long. V gave up 4 bases and J gave up 3 bases; unmatched junction bases: 6. Germline CDR1 is SGHAT and CDR2 is FQNNGV. The CDR3 region has the DNA TGTGCCAGCAGCTATAGGCGGGAGGGATACACCGGGGAGCTGTTTTTT. Translation: CASSYRREGYTGELFF.

DNA of the CDR3: TGTGCCAGCAGCTCAGGGCCTTATGGCTACACCTTC. Translation: CASSSGPYGYTF. The chain uses TRBV7-2 and TRBJ1-2; D might be TRBD1 (5 bases). Germline V gene data show CDR1 as SGHTA and CDR2 as FQGNSA. Trimming removed 4 bases from V and 5 bases from J, with 8 bases in between. The CDR3 runs to 12 residues. Full variable domain (missing parts from reference TRBV7-2 and TRBJ1-2): GAGVSQSPSNKVTEKGKDVELRCDPISGHTALYWYRQSLGQGLEFLIYFQGNSAPDKSGLPSDRFSAERTGGSVSTLTIQRTQQEDSAVYLCASSSGPYGYTFGSGTRLTVV.

The chain combines TRBV7-2 with TRBJ1-5, with no clear D. Germline-derived CDR1 and CDR2 are SGHTA and FQGNSA. The CDR3 is made up of 14 amino acids. V lost 3 bases and J 4 bases, leaving 10 bases between the germline ends. CDR3 sequence reads: CASSFTVANQPQHF. For the CDR3, the DNA is TGTGCCAGCAGCTTCACAGTGGCTAATCAGCCCCAGCATTTT.

Only one count was recorded for this clone. This sequence joins TRBV7-2 and TRBJ1-2; possible D gene TRBD1, 5 bases. The CDR3 runs 16 residues. CDR1 and CDR2 (germline): SGHTA, FQGNSA. Trimming left V 3 bases short and J 8 bases short, with 22 bases between. The CDR3 DNA reads as TGTGCCAGCAGCTTGCAGGGAGGTTGGAATTCTCCCGGCTACACCTTC. As protein: CASSLQGGWNSPGYTF.

This clone was observed a single time. V usage is TRBV7-3 and J usage is TRBJ2-5; TRBD2 is a possible D gene (5 bases). The end of the DNA fits TRBJ2-7 better, so the J call may be wrong. CDR1 is SGHTA and CDR2 is FQGTGA in the germline V gene. The CDR3 runs 15 residues. The CDR3 DNA is TGTGCCAGCAGCTTAAGCACGGGAAGCTCCTACGAGCAGTACTTC. This codes for CASSLSTGSSYEQYF.

The rearrangement uses TRBV5-5 and TRBJ1-1; D unclear. Germline assignment: CDR1 SGHKS and CDR2 YYEKEE (reference sequence). Trimming left V 2 bases short and J 1 base short, with 9 bases between. CDR3 length: 14 residues. Here the CDR3 DNA reads TGTGCCAGCAGCTTCAGAACAGAGAACACTGAAGCTTTCTTT. Its protein is CASSFRTENTEAFF.

The chain employs TRBV19 and TRBJ1-1, with 9 bases fitting TRBD1. CDR1 is LNHDA and CDR2 is SQIVND in the germline V gene (reference sequence). The V and J ends lost 5 bases and 5 bases, in that order; junction bases with no gene match: 12. The CDR3 sequence is 16 residues long. CDR3 in amino acids: CASSVTGGGGLTEAFF. The CDR3 nucleotides are TGTGCCAGTAGTGTAACAGGGGGCGGCGGGTTGACTGAAGCTTTCTTT.

This clone was detected a few times. The V call is TRBV5-1, the J call TRBJ2-3; 11 bases fit TRBD2. Germline V lookup: CDR1 SGHRS, CDR2 YFSETQ. This CDR3 spans 15 amino acids. Trimming at V came to 1 base and at J to 6 bases, leaving 4 bases not matched to a gene. The CDR3 region is CASSLLAGGSDTQYF. CDR3 bases: TGCGCCAGCAGCTTGCTAGCGGGGGGATCGGATACGCAGTATTTT.

The J gene is TRBJ2-7, the V gene TRBV6-5; D is unresolved. With 4 bases removed from V and 3 bases from J, the gap between germline ends came to 7 bases. The germline CDR1 and CDR2 sequences are MNHEY and SVGAGI. This CDR3 is 12 amino acids long. The CDR3 region has the DNA TGTGCCAGCAGTTTCCCGGGCTACGAGCAGTACTTC. Translating gives CASSFPGYEQYF.

The V and J genes are TRBV30 and TRBJ1-5; the D is unclear. The CDR3 totals 12 residues. Germline values: CDR1 GTSNPN, CDR2 SVGIG (reference sequence). V was cut by 5 bases and J by 0 bases, with 5 bases left in between. The CDR3 nucleotides are TGTGCCTGGTCTCGTAGCAATCAGCCCCAGCATTTT. Amino acid sequence: CAWSRSNQPQHF.

The chain links TRBV29-1 to TRBJ2-5, with D possibly matching TRBD2 (5 bases). Germline V gene sequence: CDR1 SQVTM, CDR2 ANQGSEA. CDR3 length equals 10 residues. The CDR3 region is CTAREETQYF. CDR3 in DNA: TGCACTGCGCGGGAAGAGACCCAGTACTTC.

This clone was seen once. The chain recombines TRBV13 with TRBJ1-4, with 9 bases that match TRBD1. Germline trimming cut 5 bases from V and 0 bases from J; bases unmatched to any gene: 7. The CDR3 is made up of 17 amino acids. Germline CDR1 PRHDT, CDR2 FYEKMQ (reference sequence). The CDR3 nucleotides are TGTGCCAGCAGCCTCGGGACAGGGAGAGCAACTAATGAAAAACTGTTTTTT. Translated: CASSLGTGRATNEKLFF. Drawing the rest from reference TRBV13 and TRBJ1-4, the complete variable domain is AAGVIQSPRHLIKEKRETATLKCYPIPRHDTVYWYQQGPGQDPQFLISFYEKMQSDKGSIPDRFSAQQFSDYHSELNMSSLELGDSALYFCASSLGTGRATNEKLFFGSGTQLSVL.

Concerning this clone itself: The junction departs from germline at one end; a sequencing error may be responsible. V usage is TRBV7-9 and J usage is TRBJ2-2; a possible D gene is TRBD1 (6 bases). The CDR3 length is 16 residues. The V gene's germline CDR1 is SEHNR and CDR2 FQNEAQ (reference sequence). The CDR3: CSSSPLRGFGTGELFF. The CDR3 nucleotides are TGTTCCAGCAGCCCTCTGAGGGGGTTTGGCACCGGGGAGCTGTTTTTT.

A remark on this clone: One end of the junction does not line up with germline, which may come from a read error. The chain links TRBV7-9 to TRBJ1-2; 7 bases are a match to TRBD1. The CDR3 is made up of 14 amino acids. Germline V gene data show CDR1 as SEHNR and CDR2 as FQNEAQ (reference sequence). The CDR3 region has the DNA TGTTCCAGCACCAGGGACAGCCTTAACTATGGCTACACCTTC. Residues: CSSTRDSLNYGYTF.

Of note for this clone: Other nucleotide sequences from this sample produce the same CDR3. The chain has TRBV28 and TRBJ2-5, with D unclear. CDR1 MDHEN and CDR2 SYDVKM come from the germline V gene. The V and J ends lost 6 bases and 5 bases respectively, with 10 bases between them. This CDR3 is built from 12 residues. CDR3 loop: CASSLLRETQYF. DNA for the CDR3: TGTGCCAGCAGCCTTCTGAGGGAGACCCAGTACTTC.

This clone turned up a few times. This CDR3 reads CASRTDSPSYEQYF. CDR3 DNA: TGTGCCAGCAGGACGGACAGTCCTTCCTACGAGCAGTACTTC. This rearrangement joins TRBV2 to TRBJ2-7, with D perhaps matching TRBD1 (6 bases). Trimming cost V 6 bases and J 1 base, with 13 bases left between them. CDR1 is SNHLY and CDR2 is FYNNEI in the germline V gene. The CDR3 has 14 residues.

V is TRBV19 and J is TRBJ1-3; D perhaps matches TRBD1 (5 bases). Germline values: CDR1 LNHDA, CDR2 SQIVND (reference sequence). V lost 5 bases, J lost 0 bases, and 17 bases lay in between. CDR3 length: 17 amino acids. In DNA form, the CDR3 reads TGTGCCAGTAGTCTCTCCCCGACAGCCTTCTCTGGAAACACCATATATTTT. It encodes CASSLSPTAFSGNTIYF.

This clone was seen a handful of times. V usage is TRBV6-5 and J usage is TRBJ1-2; D is unresolved. Germline V gene data show CDR1 as MNHEY and CDR2 as SVGAGI. The CDR3 runs to 14 residues. Trimming took off 0 bases at V and 5 bases at J, with 10 bases between the two ends. CDR3 coding DNA: TGTGCCAGCAGTTACTCCCAGGCCGCGTATGGCTACACCTTC. It is translated as CASSYSQAAYGYTF.

V usage is TRBV19 and J usage is TRBJ2-7; 8 bases agree with TRBD1. Germline CDR1 is LNHDA and CDR2 is SQIVND (reference sequence). V lost 3 bases, J lost 4 bases, and 11 bases stayed unmatched. This CDR3 region has 16 residues. The CDR3 nucleotides are TGTGCCAGTAGTATCCTTAGGGGGACAGGAGTTTACGAGCAGTACTTC. This gives the protein CASSILRGTGVYEQYF.

The rearrangement links TRBV18 to TRBJ2-7, with 8 bases that match TRBD2. The V and J ends lost 0 bases and 0 bases, in that order; junction bases with no gene match: 7. This CDR3 comprises 17 residues. Germline assignment: CDR1 KGHSH and CDR2 LQKENI. CDR3 DNA: TGTGCCAGCTCACCACCGGGGACGGGGGGGAGCTCCTACGAGCAGTACTTC. It specifies CASSPPGTGGSSYEQYF.

V and J are TRBV7-2 and TRBJ2-7; D is unclear. Trimming cost V 4 bases and J 1 base, with 5 bases left between them. This CDR3 has 12 amino acids. The germline V gene encodes CDR1 SGHTA and CDR2 FQGNSA. In nucleotides, the CDR3 is TGTGCCAGCAGCTACATTTCCTACGAGCAGTACTTC. Amino acid sequence: CASSYISYEQYF.

This chain joins TRBV4-3 and TRBJ2-5; 11 nucleotides align to TRBD2. Trimming removed 4 bases from V and 1 base from J; junction bases left unmatched: 2. The CDR3 has 15 amino acids. CDR1 is LGHNA, CDR2 YSLEER, per germline. CDR3 sequence: CASSLAGGIQETQYF. The CDR3 DNA is TGCGCCAGCAGCCTAGCGGGGGGGATCCAAGAGACCCAGTACTTC.

This chain connects TRBV10-3 to TRBJ2-3, with TRBD2 matching 11 bases. The CDR3 extends over 19 amino acids. Germline values: CDR1 ENHRY, CDR2 SYGVKD. V lost 4 bases and J lost 6; bases outside the gene matches: 18. CDR3 loop: CAISGPLTFTSGGFDTQYF. CDR3 coding DNA: TGTGCCATCAGTGGGCCACTAACCTTCACTAGCGGGGGTTTTGATACGCAGTATTTT.

This clone showed up just a few times. V gene TRBV19 combines with J gene TRBJ2-3; TRBD2 aligns across 11 bases. Unmatched junction bases numbered 10, after V lost 8 bases and J lost 3 bases. This CDR3 contains 16 residues. Per the germline V gene, CDR1 is LNHDA and CDR2 is SQIVND (reference sequence). CDR3 bases: TGTGCCAGTGGGGGGGCTAGCGGGAGGTTTACAGATACGCAGTATTTT. Translation: CASGGASGRFTDTQYF.

V gene TRBV6-5 combines with J gene TRBJ2-1; 7 nucleotides match TRBD2. Germline lookup yields CDR1 MNHEY and CDR2 SVGAGI. With V trimmed by 5 bases and J by 3 bases, 7 bases remained unmatched. The CDR3 length is 15 residues. The CDR3 here is CASSQRDTIYNEQFF. The CDR3 region has the DNA TGTGCCAGCAGTCAGCGGGATACAATCTACAATGAGCAGTTCTTC.